The next 24 T cell receptor beta chains were all read from a single sample in a study of T cell responses to AZD1222 COVID-19 vaccine (dated by TCRdb to about 2021). This sample's time point label indicates: baseline before first vaccination. Libraries were constructed by the immunoSEQ multiplex PCR assay. The table was pulled from immuneACCESS by TCRdb, which kept in-frame rearrangements only. Such tables lose some clones; where checked, under half of the loss comes from unresolved V genes, and the rest has no known cause. Within this sample are 110,000 or so clones, with about 88% of them counted one time only. In total, the top ten clones hold more than 15% of the sample. Sequencing used peripheral blood, obtained on day 0 of AZD1222 vaccination. Receptors originate from an adult in good health.

V gene TRBV7-9 combines with J gene TRBJ1-4; a possible D gene is TRBD1 (5 bases). V lost 11 bases to trimming and J lost 6 bases, with 19 bases between them. The CDR3 contains 14 residues. Per germline, CDR1 SEHNR and CDR2 FQNEAQ (reference sequence). CDR3 nucleotide sequence: TGTGCCTCCGGGGCTCTTTTACACTATGAAAAACTGTTTTTT. Translated, it gives CASGALLHYEKLFF.

The J gene is TRBJ2-1, the V gene TRBV12-3 or TRBV12-4; D unclear. The V end was cut by 6 bases, the J end by 7 bases, with 7 bases between. CDR3 length equals 11 residues. This CDR3 is CASRSGNEQFF. The CDR3 DNA follows: TGTGCCAGCAGGTCAGGTAATGAGCAGTTCTTC.

CDR3 loop: CASSQLLANTGELFF. Written as DNA, the CDR3 is TGTGCCAGCAGCCAGTTGTTGGCGAACACCGGGGAGCTGTTTTTT. The chain combines TRBV14 with TRBJ2-2; D unresolved. This CDR3 spans 15 amino acids. Per the germline V gene, CDR1 is SGHDN and CDR2 is FVKESK. The V and J ends lost 3 bases and 0 bases respectively, with 8 bases between them.

This chain joins TRBV6-2 or TRBV6-3 and TRBJ1-2, with 8 bases identical to TRBD1. Germline CDR1 MNHEY, CDR2 SVGEGT. This CDR3 spans 16 amino acids. V lost 2 bases to trimming and J lost 8 bases; unmatched junction nucleotides: 13. The CDR3 sequence: CASSYLFVGTGEGYTF. The DNA for the CDR3 is TGTGCCAGCAGTTACCTGTTCGTAGGGACAGGTGAAGGCTACACCTTC.

CDR3 sequence: CASSPPYARGGQPQHF. The DNA for the CDR3 is TGTGCCAGCTCACCACCCTACGCCAGGGGAGGTCAGCCCCAGCATTTT. The chain couples TRBV18 to TRBJ1-5; perhaps TRBD1 as D (6 bases). The length of the CDR3 is 16 residues. V gave up 0 bases and J gave up 6 bases, with 15 bases separating them. CDR1 is KGHSH and CDR2 is LQKENI in the germline V gene. The full variable domain, with the rest looked up from reference TRBV18 and TRBJ1-5, is NAGVMQNPRHLVRRRGQEARLRCSPMKGHSHVYWYRQLPEEGLKFMVYLQKENIIDESGMPKERFSAEFPKEGPSILRIQQVVRGDSAAYFCASSPPYARGGQPQHFGDGTRLSIL.

This clone was seen only once. The chain carries TRBV14 and TRBJ1-6, with a possible D match to TRBD1 (5 bases). Germline assignment: CDR1 SGHDN and CDR2 FVKESK. The CDR3 consists of 14 residues. V shed 2 bases and J shed 7 bases, with 9 bases lying between them. CDR3 sequence reads: CASSQRTINSPLHF. CDR3 nucleotides: TGTGCCAGCAGCCAAAGGACAATCAATTCACCCCTCCACTTT.

The rearrangement joins TRBV24-1 to TRBJ1-2; the match to TRBD1 covers 7 bases. CDR3 length equals 13 residues. CDR1 is KGHDR, CDR2 SFDVKD, per germline. Unmatched junction bases numbered 3, after V lost 7 bases and J lost 2 bases. CDR3 amino acids: CATRGGGNYGYTF. The CDR3 region has the DNA TGTGCCACCAGGGGAGGGGGCAACTATGGCTACACCTTC.

This clone showed up just once. The rearrangement uses TRBV29-1 and TRBJ2-2; perhaps TRBD2 as D (5 bases). CDR1 and CDR2 (germline): SQVTM, ANQGSEA. This CDR3 region has 11 residues. V was clipped by 4 bases and J by 5 bases, with 5 bases between them. The CDR3 sequence: CSVAGTGELFF. Here the CDR3 DNA reads TGCAGCGTTGCGGGGACCGGGGAGCTGTTTTTT.

The rearrangement joins TRBV19 to TRBJ1-1; no firm D call. The V gene lost 5 bases and the J gene lost 5 bases, with 12 bases spanning the gap. There are 13 residues in the CDR3. Germline V gives CDR1 LNHDA, CDR2 SQIVND (reference sequence). Written as DNA, the CDR3 is TGTGCCAGTAGTTTCCGGGTAAGAACTGAAGCTTTCTTT. Translation: CASSFRVRTEAFF.

The V and J genes are TRBV14 and TRBJ2-7; 10 bases are a match to TRBD1. The CDR3 runs to 14 residues. In germline, CDR1 is SGHDN, CDR2 FVKESK. J lost 7 bases, V lost 4 bases, and 7 bases had no gene match. The CDR3 DNA reads TGTGCCAGCAGCCGCCGACAGGGGGCGTCTGAGCAGTACGTC. Amino acids: CASSRRQGASEQYV.

This CDR3 is CASSLNVQGGEKLFF. The DNA for the CDR3 is TGTGCCAGCAGCTTGAATGTACAGGGAGGTGAAAAACTGTTTTTT. The chain combines TRBV5-4 with TRBJ1-4; maybe TRBD1 (6 bases). The germline gives CDR1 SGHNT, CDR2 YYREEE (reference sequence). With 1 base removed from V and 7 bases from J, the gap between germline ends came to 14 bases. This CDR3 comprises 15 residues.

V usage is TRBV5-1 and J usage is TRBJ2-1, with 9 bases lining up with TRBD1. The CDR3 has 15 amino acids. V shed 2 bases, J shed 5 bases, and the junction held 5 bases outside the gene matches. Germline CDR1 reads SGHRS; CDR2 reads YFSETQ. The chain's CDR3 is CASSLTGGAHNEQFF. For the CDR3, the DNA is TGCGCCAGCAGCTTAACAGGGGGCGCCCACAATGAGCAGTTCTTC.

The J gene is TRBJ2-6, the V gene TRBV18; the D gene could be TRBD1 or TRBD2 (5 bases each). V lost 6 bases to trimming and J lost 0 bases, with 9 bases between them. Per germline, CDR1 KGHSH and CDR2 LQKENI. CDR3 length: 15 residues. CDR3: CASSPGGSGANVLTF. DNA of the CDR3: TGTGCCAGCTCCCCTGGGGGCTCTGGGGCCAACGTCCTGACTTTC. Combining the CDR3 with reference TRBV18 and TRBJ2-6 gives the whole variable domain NAGVMQNPRHLVRRRGQEARLRCSPMKGHSHVYWYRQLPEEGLKFMVYLQKENIIDESGMPKERFSAEFPKEGPSILRIQQVVRGDSAAYFCASSPGGSGANVLTFGAGSRLTVL.

V usage is TRBV7-7 and J usage is TRBJ1-3; 8 bases are a match to TRBD1. Germline lookup yields CDR1 SSHAT and CDR2 FNYEAQ (reference sequence). This CDR3 comprises 15 residues. The V gene end was trimmed by 1 base and the J gene end by 4 bases; junction bases not matched to a gene: 3. The CDR3 reads CASSLGQGRGNTIYF. The CDR3 nucleotides read TGTGCCAGCAGCTTAGGACAGGGGAGGGGAAACACCATATATTTT.

The gene calls are TRBV10-3 and TRBJ1-5; 7 nucleotides align to TRBD1. Germline CDR1 is ENHRY and CDR2 is SYGVKD. The CDR3 contains 15 residues. Trimming at V came to 3 bases and at J to 4 bases, leaving 6 bases not matched to a gene. The DNA of the CDR3 is TGTGCCATCAGTGATTGGCAGGGGGGGAATCAGCCCCAGCATTTT. Its protein product is CAISDWQGGNQPQHF.

The gene calls are TRBV5-1 and TRBJ1-2; TRBD1 matches at 7 bases. This CDR3 has 17 residues. J was trimmed by 1 base and V by 0 bases; bases with no gene match: 9. Germline V gene lookup returns CDR1 SGHRS and CDR2 YFSETQ. The CDR3 region has the DNA TGCGCCAGCAGCTTGGAGGGGGCAGGGGCCATTAACTATGGCTACACCTTC. Its translation: CASSLEGAGAINYGYTF.

A remark on this clone: At one boundary the junction diverges from the germline segment, which might be a read error. The genes are TRBV10-3 and TRBJ2-3, with a possible D match to TRBD2 (6 bases). The germline gives CDR1 ENHRY, CDR2 SYGVKD. This CDR3 has 13 amino acids. CDR3 coding DNA: TGTGCCACCAAACCGGGACTCCCAGAAACGCAGTATTTT. It yields the protein CATKPGLPETQYF.

This clone appeared a single time. The V call is TRBV18, the J call TRBJ2-7, with 7 nucleotides matching TRBD2. Per the germline V gene, CDR1 is KGHSH and CDR2 is LQKENI. With V trimmed by 4 bases and J by 5 bases, 5 bases remained unmatched. The CDR3 runs to 13 residues. The CDR3 loop is CASSRVGGNEQYV. The CDR3, as DNA: TGTGCCAGCTCACGGGTGGGAGGGAACGAGCAGTACGTC.

The chain links TRBV6-1 to TRBJ2-3, with TRBD1 identical over 8 bases. V lost 3 bases, J lost 0 bases, and 2 bases stayed unmatched. Germline V gene sequence: CDR1 MNHNS, CDR2 SASEGT. The CDR3 sequence is 15 residues long. Here the CDR3 reads CASSDWDRSTDTQYF. The CDR3 DNA is TGTGCCAGCAGTGATTGGGACAGGAGCACAGATACGCAGTATTTT.

The rearrangement links TRBV29-1 to TRBJ1-1, with D hard to call. There are 13 residues in the CDR3. Germline values: CDR1 SQVTM, CDR2 ANQGSEA. V lost 0 bases and J 6 bases, leaving 11 bases between the germline ends. CDR3 in amino acids: CSVEETGSSEAFF. The CDR3 nucleotides read TGCAGCGTTGAAGAGACGGGATCCTCTGAAGCTTTCTTT.

This chain links TRBV7-2 with TRBJ2-7; D is unresolved. The CDR3 covers 13 residues. Germline assignment: CDR1 SGHTA and CDR2 FQGNSA. V was pared by 2 bases and J by 0 bases, with 5 bases between. The CDR3 loop reads CASSLTDSYEQYF. CDR3 DNA: TGTGCCAGCAGCTTAACGGACTCCTACGAGCAGTACTTC.

The chain links TRBV21-1 to TRBJ1-4. TRBV21-1 is listed as a pseudogene. The CDR3 sequence is 15 residues long. CDR3 DNA sequence: TGTGCCAGCAGCGCCAGACGGTGGCGTGATGAAAAACTGTTTTTT. Amino acid sequence: CASSARRWRDEKLFF.

This rearrangement joins TRBV7-6 to TRBJ2-5; TRBD2 agrees at 11 bases. The CDR3 sequence is 17 residues long. The ends lost 1 base at V and 5 bases at J; junction bases unmatched: 9. In germline, CDR1 is SGHVS, CDR2 FNYEAQ. DNA for the CDR3: TGTGCCAGCAGCTTAGGGGCTAGCGGGGGGTCTAAGGAGACCCAGTACTTC. The encoded protein is CASSLGASGGSKETQYF.

The chain is built from TRBV11-3 and TRBJ1-2, with a weak D call TRBD1 (6 bases). The CDR3 consists of 15 residues. The V gene's germline CDR1 is SGHNT and CDR2 YENEEA. The V end was cut by 5 bases, the J end by 8 bases, with 21 bases between. CDR3 sequence reads: CASSHFRDSQGGYTF. Written as DNA, the CDR3 is TGTGCCAGCAGCCACTTCCGCGACAGTCAGGGGGGCTACACCTTC. The full variable domain, its missing parts supplied by reference TRBV11-3 and TRBJ1-2, is EAGVVQSPRYKIIEKKQPVAFWCNPISGHNTLYWYLQNLGQGPELLIRYENEEAVDDSQLPKDRFSAERLKGVDSTLKIQPAELGDSAVYLCASSHFRDSQGGYTFGSGTRLTVV.